This TCR beta chain is from a study of regulatory T cells in long-lasting Graves disease. The V end was cut by 4 bases, the J end by 15 bases, with 19 bases between. The germline V gene has CDR1 SNHLY and CDR2 FYNNEI. This CDR3 contains 13 residues. The time point was: newly diagnosed GD, antithyroid drugs for less than 3 months. The TCR library was prepared using RNA isolated from PBMCs. This clonotype occurred many times. Assembly of TCR beta libraries relied on iRepertoire HTBI primers together with Arm-PCR of CDR3 regions. TCRdb reprocessed the multiplex PCR reads with MiXCR, giving one entry per CDR3 protein. The sample comprises hundreds of thousands of distinct CDR3 sequences, 16% of which are singletons, and 18% rests with the top ten. These data are also associated with another study on T cells in Graves' hyperthyroidism and ophthalmopathy. That source adds: Using the HTBI primer set, a first-round RT-PCR was run on the TCR CDR3. Most thyroid clonotypes with frequency above 0.001 were detected in blood.

Source: peripheral blood mononuclear cells (PBMCs), taken at new diagnosis, from a patient treated with antithyroid drugs. The receptor comes from a woman aged 25 to 39 with Graves disease. The V and J genes are TRBV2 and TRBJ2-1, with TRBD2 as a possible D gene (5 bases). For the CDR3, the DNA is TGTGCCAGCAGTGGGGTCTATGCTGGACTGGGGTTCTTC. The encoded protein is CASSGVYAGLGFF.